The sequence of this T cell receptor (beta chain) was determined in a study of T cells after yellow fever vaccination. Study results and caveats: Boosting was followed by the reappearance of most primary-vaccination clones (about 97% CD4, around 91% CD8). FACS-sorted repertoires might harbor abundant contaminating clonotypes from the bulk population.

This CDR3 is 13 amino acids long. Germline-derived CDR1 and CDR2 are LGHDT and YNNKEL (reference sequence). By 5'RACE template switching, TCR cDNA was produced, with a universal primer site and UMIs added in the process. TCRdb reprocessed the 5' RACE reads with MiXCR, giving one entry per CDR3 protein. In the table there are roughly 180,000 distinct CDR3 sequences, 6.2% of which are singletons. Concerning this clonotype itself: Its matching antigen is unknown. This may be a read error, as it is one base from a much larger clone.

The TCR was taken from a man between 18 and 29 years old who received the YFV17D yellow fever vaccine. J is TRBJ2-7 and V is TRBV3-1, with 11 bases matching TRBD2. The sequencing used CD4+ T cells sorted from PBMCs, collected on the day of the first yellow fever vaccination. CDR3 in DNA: TGTGCCAGCAGGGGACTAGCGGAGGCCGAGCGGTACTTC. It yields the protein CASRGLAEAERYF.